Listed here are 27 T cell receptor beta chains from one sample, sequenced in a study of OX40 agonist ivuxolimab in advanced cancers. Profiled with immunoSEQ multiplex PCR; TCRdb holds only in-frame clones, not every one. The table lists 70,000 or so clones, approximately 92% of them singletons. Specimen: CD4+ or CD8+ T cells sorted from blood, collected in a trial of the OX40 agonist ivuxolimab. These receptors were obtained from an adult with an advanced solid tumor such as melanoma, head and neck, liver or kidney cancer.

This chain links TRBV27 with TRBJ2-1; the D gene is possibly TRBD1 (5 bases). V gave up 6 bases and J gave up 7 bases, with 16 bases separating them. Germline CDR1 reads MNHEY; CDR2 reads SMNVEV (reference sequence). The CDR3 contains 14 residues. This chain's CDR3 is CASRGRRPENEQFF. In nucleotides, the CDR3 is TGTGCCAGCAGGGGGCGTCGACCTGAAAATGAGCAGTTCTTC.

In this sample, this clone turned up a few times. V and J are TRBV27 and TRBJ2-2, with a possible D match to TRBD1 (6 bases). Germline values: CDR1 MNHEY, CDR2 SMNVEV (reference sequence). This CDR3 spans 18 amino acids. The germline V and J ends were trimmed by 3 bases and 4 bases, with 21 bases remaining between them. CDR3 nucleotides: TGTGCCAGCAGTTTTACAGGGTCGTCGGCTTTTGGCACCGGGGAGCTGTTTTTT. As protein: CASSFTGSSAFGTGELFF.

The chain carries TRBV6-6 and TRBJ1-1; a weak D match, TRBD1 (6 bases). CDR1 and CDR2 from the germline V gene are MNHNY and SVGAGI (reference sequence). The CDR3 length is 12 residues. V was pared by 8 bases and J by 4 bases, with 11 bases between. DNA of the CDR3: TGTGCCAGCTCAGGGGCGGTCACTGAAGCTTTCTTT. This sequence encodes CASSGAVTEAFF.

The rearrangement links TRBV7-9 to TRBJ2-2; 12 positions match TRBD2. Trimming took 5 bases from V and 0 from J; bases not matched to a gene: 4. Germline V gene data show CDR1 as SEHNR and CDR2 as FQNEAQ (reference sequence). The CDR3 is made up of 17 amino acids. The CDR3: CASSPGLAGSNTGELFF. CDR3 sequence (DNA): TGTGCCAGCAGCCCCGGACTAGCGGGGTCGAACACCGGGGAGCTGTTTTTT.

Here the CDR3 DNA reads TGTGCCAGCAGCTTACCCCGAGGCGCGTCAGTCTCCTACGAGCAGTACTTC. Translating it yields CASSLPRGASVSYEQYF. This sequence joins TRBV11-1 and TRBJ2-7; the D is unclear. The germline CDR1 and CDR2 sequences are SGHAT and FQDESV (reference sequence). V was pared by 2 bases and J by 0 bases, with 17 bases between. This CDR3 is 17 amino acids long.

The DNA of the CDR3 is TGCGCCAGCAGCTCCCTGACTAGCGGGAGCGACAATGAGCAGTTCTTC. Translation: CASSSLTSGSDNEQFF. The genes are TRBV5-1 and TRBJ2-1; TRBD2 matches 12 bases. Germline CDR1 reads SGHRS; CDR2 reads YFSETQ. The CDR3 consists of 16 residues. V was pared by 3 bases and J by 5 bases, with 6 bases of the junction left unmatched.

This clone came up once. The chain recombines TRBV6-5 with TRBJ2-3; D unresolved. Germline V gene data show CDR1 as MNHEY and CDR2 as SVGAGI. The length of the CDR3 is 14 residues. The V and J ends lost 2 bases and 4 bases respectively, with 10 bases between them. Here the CDR3 reads CASSYVRYSDTQYF. In DNA form, the CDR3 reads TGTGCCAGCAGTTACGTTCGTTACTCAGATACGCAGTATTTT.

The CDR3 protein is CASSPGPIYEQYF. CDR3 bases: TGTGCCAGCAGCCCAGGGCCCATCTACGAGCAGTACTTC. The chain has TRBV7-2 and TRBJ2-7; a weak D match, TRBD1 (5 bases). Germline V gene lookup returns CDR1 SGHTA and CDR2 FQGNSA. This CDR3 spans 13 amino acids. Trimming cost V 5 bases and J 3 bases, with 11 bases left between them.

Here the CDR3 DNA reads TGTGCCAGCAGCTTATCCAGCGGGAGGTCTAACAATGAGCAGTTCTTC. Protein sequence: CASSLSSGRSNNEQFF. The rearrangement uses TRBV7-3 and TRBJ2-1; TRBD2 matches 9 bases. The CDR3 has 16 amino acids. The V and J ends lost 2 bases and 5 bases, in that order; junction bases with no gene match: 7. Per the germline V gene, CDR1 is SGHTA and CDR2 is FQGTGA.

The sample holds a few counts of this clone. This chain joins TRBV19 and TRBJ1-5; D might be TRBD1 (5 bases). Trimming took 4 bases from V and 7 from J, leaving 11 bases between them. The CDR3 runs 13 residues. The germline V gene encodes CDR1 LNHDA and CDR2 SQIVND (reference sequence). The CDR3 loop reads CASSKEGSQPQHF. The CDR3 DNA reads TGTGCCAGTAGTAAGGAGGGGAGCCAGCCCCAGCATTTT.

DNA of the CDR3: TGTGCCAGCAGCTTAGGGGGAGACCTTAACTATGGCTACACCTTC. Translated, it gives CASSLGGDLNYGYTF. The chain couples TRBV7-6 to TRBJ1-2; no definite D call. Per the germline V gene, CDR1 is SGHVS and CDR2 is FNYEAQ. The CDR3 consists of 15 residues. V was trimmed by 1 base and J by 1 base, leaving 10 bases between them.

The chain has TRBV20-1 and TRBJ2-3; no firm D call. Trimming cost V 3 bases and J 10 bases, with 8 bases left between them. The CDR3 is 10 amino acids. Germline V gives CDR1 DFQATT, CDR2 SNEGSKA (reference sequence). CDR3 sequence reads: CSASRTAQYF. As DNA, the CDR3 is TGCAGTGCTAGTAGAACTGCGCAGTATTTT.

This clone was observed a single time. The rearrangement uses TRBV6-6 and TRBJ2-3, with D perhaps matching TRBD2 (5 bases). The V gene lost 7 bases and the J gene lost 2 bases, with 13 bases spanning the gap. CDR1 is MNHNY and CDR2 is SVGAGI in the germline V gene (reference sequence). This CDR3 has 14 residues. This CDR3 is CASIEGAHTDTQYF. The CDR3 nucleotides read TGTGCCAGCATTGAGGGAGCCCACACAGATACGCAGTATTTT.

The genes are TRBV7-2 and TRBJ2-2, with D hard to call. This CDR3 has 16 amino acids. V shed 2 bases and J shed 1 base, with 11 bases lying between them. The germline V gene has CDR1 SGHTA and CDR2 FQGNSA. In DNA, the CDR3 is TGTGCCAGCAGCTTACGTCGGGCGCGGAACACCGGGGAGCTGTTTTTT. As protein: CASSLRRARNTGELFF.

CDR3 sequence reads: CASSSFGELFF. The CDR3 coding sequence is TGTGCCAGCAGCTCTTTCGGGGAGCTGTTTTTT. The rearrangement joins TRBV7-2 to TRBJ2-2; D unresolved. V lost 4 bases and J 7 bases, leaving 4 bases between the germline ends. Germline loops: CDR1 SGHTA, CDR2 FQGNSA. This CDR3 region has 11 residues.

The chain recombines TRBV5-8 with TRBJ2-1; tentative D call: TRBD2 (6 bases). The germline V gene encodes CDR1 SGHTS and CDR2 YDEGEE. Trimming removed 5 bases from V and 1 base from J, with 10 bases in between. This CDR3 is 14 amino acids long. The CDR3 bases are TGTGCCAGCAGTACGGGACTTTCCTACAATGAGCAGTTCTTC. Encoded protein: CASSTGLSYNEQFF.

The chain links TRBV7-3 to TRBJ2-6, with D tentatively TRBD2 (5 bases). Germline V gene lookup returns CDR1 SGHTA and CDR2 FQGTGA. This CDR3 is built from 15 residues. Trimming took 4 bases from V and 0 from J, leaving 7 bases between them. CDR3 coding DNA: TGTGCCAGCAGCTCCCGGGACTCTGGGGCCAACGTCCTGACTTTC. Its protein is CASSSRDSGANVLTF. The whole variable domain, filled in from reference TRBV7-3 and TRBJ2-6, reads GAGVSQTPSNKVTEKGKYVELRCDPISGHTALYWYRQSLGQGPEFLIYFQGTGAADDSGLPNDRFFAVRPEGSVSTLKIQRTERGDSAVYLCASSSRDSGANVLTFGAGSRLTVL.

The chain links TRBV19 to TRBJ2-7; possibly TRBD1 or TRBD2 for D (5 bases each). In germline, CDR1 is LNHDA, CDR2 SQIVND (reference sequence). The V gene lost 5 bases and the J gene lost 3 bases, with 17 bases spanning the gap. This CDR3 comprises 15 residues. CDR3 in amino acids: CASSLQSLGVYEQYF. The CDR3, as DNA: TGTGCCAGTAGTCTCCAGTCCTTGGGGGTCTACGAGCAGTACTTC.

The chain recombines TRBV6-1 with TRBJ2-3; D uncertain. Germline V gene data show CDR1 as MNHNS and CDR2 as SASEGT. The ends were cut back, 4 bases at V and 8 bases at J, with 7 bases in the middle. The CDR3 runs 11 residues. The CDR3 here is CASSASSTQYF. The DNA of the CDR3 is TGTGCCAGCAGTGCCTCTTCTACGCAGTATTTT.

V usage is TRBV20-1 and J usage is TRBJ2-3; D remains ambiguous. V was pared by 6 bases and J by 6 bases, with 7 bases between. CDR1 and CDR2 from the germline V gene are DFQATT and SNEGSKA (reference sequence). The CDR3 contains 10 residues. The CDR3 DNA sequence: TGCAGTGCCCCTAGTGATACGCAGTATTTT. The encoded protein is CSAPSDTQYF.

This clone occurred once. The chain couples TRBV7-2 to TRBJ2-3, with 9 bases identical to TRBD1. Trimming took 6 bases from V and 4 from J; bases not matched to a gene: 5. Germline assignment: CDR1 SGHTA and CDR2 FQGNSA. This CDR3 has 14 residues. The CDR3 region has the DNA TGTGCCAGCAGTTCTGACAGGGGGGCAGATACGCAGTATTTT. It specifies CASSSDRGADTQYF. The whole variable domain, remainder taken from reference TRBV7-2 and TRBJ2-3, is GAGVSQSPSNKVTEKGKDVELRCDPISGHTALYWYRQSLGQGLEFLIYFQGNSAPDKSGLPSDRFSAERTGGSVSTLTIQRTQQEDSAVYLCASSSDRGADTQYFGPGTRLTVL.

A few counts support this clone. This chain connects TRBV7-3 to TRBJ2-7; 13 nucleotides align to TRBD2. The CDR3 spans 15 residues. Trimming cost V 4 bases and J 3 bases; bases outside gene matches: 3. CDR1 and CDR2 (germline): SGHTA, FQGTGA. The CDR3 DNA follows: TGTGCCAGCAGCTCGGGACTAGCGGGATTCTACGAGCAGTACTTC. This encodes CASSSGLAGFYEQYF.

CDR3 region: CASSATFNTGELFF. DNA for the CDR3: TGTGCCAGCAGTGCGACTTTCAACACCGGGGAGCTGTTTTTT. The rearrangement links TRBV6-4 to TRBJ2-2; no definite D call. V gave up 4 bases and J gave up 2 bases, with 8 bases separating them. Germline V lookup: CDR1 MRHNA, CDR2 SNTAGT. The CDR3 is made up of 14 amino acids.

V gene TRBV4-1 combines with J gene TRBJ2-4, with 9 bases matching TRBD1. The junction had 8 bases not matched to a gene; V was cut back by 4 bases and J by 7 bases. The germline CDR1 and CDR2 sequences are MGHRA and YSYEKL. The CDR3 totals 15 residues. For the CDR3, the DNA is TGCGCCAGCAGCCTAACCGGGACAGGGTCGAACATTCAGTACTTC. This codes for CASSLTGTGSNIQYF.

V and J are TRBV6-6 and TRBJ2-7; tentative D call: TRBD2 (8 bases). V lost 6 bases and J 3 bases, leaving 18 bases between the germline ends. Germline V gives CDR1 MNHNY, CDR2 SVGAGI (reference sequence). There are 15 residues in the CDR3. The CDR3 protein is CASSFKTGTSYEQYF. CDR3 DNA sequence: TGTGCCAGCAGCTTCAAGACAGGGACTAGCTACGAGCAGTACTTC.

This chain uses TRBV7-8 with TRBJ2-7; TRBD1 is a possible D gene (6 bases). CDR1 SGHVS and CDR2 FQNEAQ come from the germline V gene. The germline V and J ends were trimmed by 5 bases and 0 bases, with 14 bases remaining between them. CDR3 length equals 15 residues. The CDR3 region has the DNA TGTGCCAGCAGCGGGGGCGAGGAGCGCTCCTACGAGCAGTACTTC. It translates to CASSGGEERSYEQYF.

This clone has just one count. The genes are TRBV11-2 and TRBJ2-6; D uncertain. This CDR3 region has 16 residues. The germline V and J ends were trimmed by 1 base and 0 bases, with 7 bases remaining between them. The germline gives CDR1 SGHAT, CDR2 FQNNGV. The CDR3 sequence is CASSLGVGSGANVLTF. The CDR3 region has the DNA TGTGCCAGCAGCTTAGGGGTTGGCTCTGGGGCCAACGTCCTGACTTTC.